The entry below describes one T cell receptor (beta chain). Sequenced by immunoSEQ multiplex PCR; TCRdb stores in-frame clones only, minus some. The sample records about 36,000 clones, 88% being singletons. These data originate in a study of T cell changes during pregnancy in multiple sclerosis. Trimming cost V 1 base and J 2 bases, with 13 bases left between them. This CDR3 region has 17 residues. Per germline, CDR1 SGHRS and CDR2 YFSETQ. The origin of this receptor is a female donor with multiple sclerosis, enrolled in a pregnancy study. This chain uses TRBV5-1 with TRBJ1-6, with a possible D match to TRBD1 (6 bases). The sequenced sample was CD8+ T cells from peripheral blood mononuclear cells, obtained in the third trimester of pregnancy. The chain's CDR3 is CASSLYRVGAYNSPLHF. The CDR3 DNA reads TGCGCCAGCAGCTTGTACAGGGTGGGCGCCTATAATTCACCCCTCCACTTT.